Below are 25 T cell receptor beta chains sequenced from a single sample in a study of blood T cell repertoires in COVID-19. The assay was immunoSEQ multiplex PCR, and TCRdb's table has in-frame clones only and misses some. The sample holds 200,000 or so clones, about nine tenths seen once. The sample consisted of peripheral blood. The source of these receptors is a man of 80 years or more with acute or convalescent COVID-19.

This chain connects TRBV28 to TRBJ1-4; 10 nucleotides agree with TRBD1. CDR1 MDHEN and CDR2 SYDVKM come from the germline V gene. V shed 4 bases and J 7 bases; nucleotides not matched to a gene: 12. CDR3 length equals 17 residues. This chain's CDR3 is CASSSTRRTGGGEKLFF. In nucleotides, the CDR3 is TGTGCCAGCAGTTCGACTAGACGGACAGGGGGAGGTGAAAAACTGTTTTTT.

The chain employs TRBV18 and TRBJ1-6, with TRBD1 matching over 7 bases. The CDR3 has 16 amino acids. Germline loops: CDR1 KGHSH, CDR2 LQKENI. J gave up 8 bases and V 6 bases, and 13 bases lay outside the gene matches. CDR3 amino acids: CASSPTAQGIDSPLHF. CDR3 DNA sequence: TGTGCCAGCTCCCCTACGGCACAGGGGATTGATTCACCCCTCCACTTT.

This chain links TRBV28 with TRBJ1-2, with TRBD1 matching 8 bases. The J segment lost 5 bases and the V segment lost 6 bases, leaving 5 bases of the junction unmatched. The CDR3 sequence is 13 residues long. Germline V lookup: CDR1 MDHEN, CDR2 SYDVKM. The CDR3 coding sequence is TGTGCCAGCAGCCCCGGACAGGGATATGGCTACACCTTC. This sequence encodes CASSPGQGYGYTF.

The chain carries TRBV27 and TRBJ2-3; maybe TRBD2 (5 bases). The germline V gene encodes CDR1 MNHEY and CDR2 SMNVEV (reference sequence). Trimming cost V 3 bases and J 3 bases, with 10 bases left between them. This CDR3 is 14 amino acids long. This chain's CDR3 is CASSLGRTTDTQYF. The CDR3 DNA is TGTGCCAGCAGTTTGGGCAGGACTACAGATACGCAGTATTTT.

The CDR3 loop is CASSLTDYNEQFF. The CDR3 nucleotides read TGTGCCAGCAGTTTAACAGACTACAATGAGCAGTTCTTC. V and J are TRBV27 and TRBJ2-1; D gene ambiguous. V was shortened by 2 bases and J by 3 bases, with 5 bases between the two germline ends. Germline CDR1 and CDR2: MNHEY and SMNVEV (reference sequence). The CDR3 sequence is 13 residues long.

The chain links TRBV7-2 to TRBJ2-5; tentative D call: TRBD2 (6 bases). Germline assignment: CDR1 SGHTA and CDR2 FQGNSA. V dropped 4 bases and J dropped 2 bases, with 14 bases sitting between them. CDR3 length: 15 amino acids. Here the CDR3 DNA reads TGTGCCAGCAGCTGGAGGGCTAGTCGGCAAGAGACCCAGTACTTC. Its protein product is CASSWRASRQETQYF.

Here the CDR3 DNA reads TGTGCCAGCAGCTCGCGGACTAGCGGGTCCTACGAGCAGTACTTC. Its translation is CASSSRTSGSYEQYF. This chain connects TRBV7-2 to TRBJ2-7; 11 bases line up with TRBD2. The CDR3 totals 15 residues. Germline assignment: CDR1 SGHTA and CDR2 FQGNSA. J lost 1 base, V lost 4 bases, and 3 bases had no gene match.

This clone was seen only a few times. The J gene is TRBJ2-2, the V gene TRBV11-3; TRBD1 might be the D (5 bases). Per the germline V gene, CDR1 is SGHNT and CDR2 is YENEEA. Trimming removed 8 bases at V and 4 bases at J, with 5 bases between. CDR3 length: 11 amino acids. The CDR3 spells CASGATGELFF. The CDR3 coding sequence is TGTGCCAGCGGGGCCACCGGGGAGCTGTTTTTT.

The V call is TRBV9, the J call TRBJ1-1, with D perhaps matching TRBD1 (5 bases). The CDR3 totals 15 residues. The V and J ends lost 1 base and 5 bases respectively, with 15 bases between them. Germline V gene sequence: CDR1 SGDLS, CDR2 YYNGEE. CDR3 sequence reads: CASSVTGGQGTEAFF. As DNA, the CDR3 is TGTGCCAGCAGCGTAACGGGAGGGCAGGGAACTGAAGCTTTCTTT.

The V and J genes are TRBV5-1 and TRBJ2-1; TRBD1 matches 10 bases. With 4 bases clipped from V and 5 bases from J, the junction kept 3 bases outside the gene matches. Germline V gene sequence: CDR1 SGHRS, CDR2 YFSETQ. The CDR3 is 14 amino acids. DNA of the CDR3: TGCGCCAGCAGCCCGGGACAGGGGCACAATGAGCAGTTCTTC. Its protein product is CASSPGQGHNEQFF.

The table lists this clone with a count of one. J is TRBJ2-1 and V is TRBV2, with D tentatively TRBD2 (6 bases). This CDR3 spans 15 amino acids. CDR1 and CDR2 from the germline V gene are SNHLY and FYNNEI. Trimming left V 4 bases short and J 4 bases short, with 14 bases between. DNA for the CDR3: TGTGCCAGCAGTGGTGCTGGAGGGCGGTACAATGAGCAGTTCTTC. Protein product: CASSGAGGRYNEQFF.

This chain links TRBV28 with TRBJ2-2, with 8 bases lining up with TRBD1. With 3 bases clipped from V and 7 bases from J, the junction kept 7 bases outside the gene matches. This CDR3 comprises 15 residues. The V gene's germline CDR1 is MDHEN and CDR2 SYDVKM. CDR3 in amino acids: CASSLNRGSSGELFF. The CDR3 DNA sequence: TGTGCCAGCAGTTTGAACAGGGGGTCGAGCGGGGAGCTGTTTTTT.

V usage is TRBV2 and J usage is TRBJ2-1; TRBD2 might be the D (6 bases). The CDR3 is 13 residues long. Looked up from germline, CDR1 is SNHLY and CDR2 is FYNNEI. This CDR3 is CAKQVSGYNEQFF. CDR3 sequence (DNA): TGTGCTAAGCAGGTTAGCGGATACAATGAGCAGTTCTTC.

The chain carries TRBV19 and TRBJ1-1, with 9 bases identical to TRBD1. In germline, CDR1 is LNHDA, CDR2 SQIVND (reference sequence). After removal of 4 bases from V and 7 bases from J, the junction contained 13 bases not matched to a gene. The CDR3 is 16 amino acids. DNA for the CDR3: TGTGCCAGTAGTAGAGGACAGGGGTCAGAAACTGGTGAAGCTTTCTTT. Protein: CASSRGQGSETGEAFF.

This sequence joins TRBV19 and TRBJ2-6; 10 nucleotides align to TRBD1. The CDR3 covers 20 residues. Trimming took 5 bases from V and 1 from J; bases not matched to a gene: 14. Germline CDR1 reads LNHDA; CDR2 reads SQIVND (reference sequence). The CDR3 DNA is TGTGCCAGTAGTTCTCACAAGGGGGACAGGGGAGGGTCTGGGGCCAACGTCCTGACTTTC. This encodes CASSSHKGDRGGSGANVLTF.

V usage is TRBV7-8 and J usage is TRBJ2-2; D might be TRBD1 (6 bases). CDR3 length equals 14 residues. Germline-derived CDR1 and CDR2 are SGHVS and FQNEAQ. V dropped 4 bases and J dropped 6 bases, with 12 bases sitting between them. CDR3: CASSYTGKAGELFF. CDR3 in DNA: TGTGCCAGCAGCTATACAGGGAAGGCCGGGGAGCTGTTTTTT.

The CDR3 nucleotides read TGTGCCAGCAGTTACTCGAGCGGGACTAGTCCTTTAAACTACAATGAGCAGTTCTTC. Its translation: CASSYSSGTSPLNYNEQFF. The rearrangement joins TRBV6-2 or TRBV6-3 to TRBJ2-1; 8 bases align to TRBD2. V lost 0 bases to trimming and J lost 3 bases; unmatched junction nucleotides: 13. The CDR3 spans 19 residues. Germline CDR1 reads MNHEY; CDR2 reads SVGEGT.

This rearrangement joins TRBV24-1 to TRBJ2-1; D remains ambiguous. Germline loops: CDR1 KGHDR, CDR2 SFDVKD. Trimming left V 4 bases short and J 4 bases short, with 4 bases between. CDR3 length: 12 amino acids. The CDR3 reads CATSEQYNEQFF. For the CDR3, the DNA is TGTGCCACCAGTGAGCAGTACAATGAGCAGTTCTTC.

The V call is TRBV10-3, the J call TRBJ1-2, with D perhaps TRBD1 (6 bases). The CDR3 runs 13 residues. The V gene lost 6 bases and the J gene lost 5 bases, with 13 bases spanning the gap. Germline V gene sequence: CDR1 ENHRY, CDR2 SYGVKD. In nucleotides, the CDR3 is TGTGCCATCAGATCCGAGGGGGAGTATGGCTACACCTTC. It specifies CAIRSEGEYGYTF.

This clone was observed a single time. The chain joins TRBV7-2 to TRBJ2-5, with no clear D. Trimming shortened V by 5 bases and J by 1 base, and 11 bases separated the two germline ends. The CDR3 is made up of 14 amino acids. Germline assignment: CDR1 SGHTA and CDR2 FQGNSA. CDR3 region: CASSTSRVQETQYF. The CDR3 nucleotides are TGTGCCAGCAGCACGTCGAGAGTCCAAGAGACCCAGTACTTC.

A single count supports this clone. The chain employs TRBV11-2 and TRBJ2-3; 9 bases are shared with TRBD2. The germline gives CDR1 SGHAT, CDR2 FQNNGV. The V and J ends lost 7 bases and 1 base, in that order; junction bases with no gene match: 6. There are 15 residues in the CDR3. The CDR3 loop is CASIQLAGRTDTQYF. The CDR3 nucleotides read TGTGCCAGCATCCAACTAGCGGGCCGCACAGATACGCAGTATTTT.

This chain connects TRBV10-3 to TRBJ1-1; D is possibly TRBD1 (5 bases). V was cut by 4 bases and J by 3 bases, with 12 bases left in between. This CDR3 is 14 amino acids long. Per germline, CDR1 ENHRY and CDR2 SYGVKD. The CDR3 region is CAISGQGTYTEAFF. The CDR3 nucleotides read TGTGCCATCAGTGGTCAGGGAACTTACACTGAAGCTTTCTTT.

The CDR3 loop reads CASSPRSGLDGNQPQHF. In DNA, the CDR3 is TGTGCCAGCAGCCCCAGATCTGGGCTTGATGGCAATCAGCCCCAGCATTTT. The V gene is TRBV7-8, the J gene TRBJ1-5; D unresolved. Germline assignment: CDR1 SGHVS and CDR2 FQNEAQ. V lost 5 bases and J lost 2, with 19 bases in between. The CDR3 totals 17 residues.

To note about this clone: Sequence at one end of the junction differs from germline and may be a read error. This chain uses TRBV7-9 with TRBJ1-2, with TRBD1 identical over 9 bases. This CDR3 region has 12 residues. Germline V gene lookup returns CDR1 SEHNR and CDR2 FQNEAQ (reference sequence). The CDR3 spells CASSPGTGRPLF. CDR3 in DNA: TGTGCCAGCAGCCCCGGGACAGGGAGGCCCCTCTTC.

This chain connects TRBV19 to TRBJ1-1; 8 nucleotides align to TRBD1. V was pared by 5 bases and J by 1 base, with 3 bases of the junction left unmatched. Germline V gives CDR1 LNHDA, CDR2 SQIVND (reference sequence). This CDR3 has 14 amino acids. This CDR3 is CASSPQGANTEAFF. In nucleotides, the CDR3 is TGTGCCAGTAGTCCCCAGGGGGCGAACACTGAAGCTTTCTTT.